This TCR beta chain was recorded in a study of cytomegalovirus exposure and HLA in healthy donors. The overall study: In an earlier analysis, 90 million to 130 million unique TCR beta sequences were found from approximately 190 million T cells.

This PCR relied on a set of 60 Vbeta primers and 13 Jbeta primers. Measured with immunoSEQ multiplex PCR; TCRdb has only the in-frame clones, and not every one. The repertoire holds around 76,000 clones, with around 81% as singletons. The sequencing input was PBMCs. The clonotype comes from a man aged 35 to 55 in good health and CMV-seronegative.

The CDR3 reads CASNRQGTTDTQYF. The CDR3 DNA is TGTGCCAGCAACAGACAGGGGACCACAGATACGCAGTATTTT. The rearrangement joins TRBV6-6 to TRBJ2-3; 8 bases agree with TRBD1. The CDR3 has 14 amino acids. Germline V lookup: CDR1 MNHNY, CDR2 SVGAGI (reference sequence). The trim removed 7 bases at V and 2 bases at J, leaving 5 bases unmatched.